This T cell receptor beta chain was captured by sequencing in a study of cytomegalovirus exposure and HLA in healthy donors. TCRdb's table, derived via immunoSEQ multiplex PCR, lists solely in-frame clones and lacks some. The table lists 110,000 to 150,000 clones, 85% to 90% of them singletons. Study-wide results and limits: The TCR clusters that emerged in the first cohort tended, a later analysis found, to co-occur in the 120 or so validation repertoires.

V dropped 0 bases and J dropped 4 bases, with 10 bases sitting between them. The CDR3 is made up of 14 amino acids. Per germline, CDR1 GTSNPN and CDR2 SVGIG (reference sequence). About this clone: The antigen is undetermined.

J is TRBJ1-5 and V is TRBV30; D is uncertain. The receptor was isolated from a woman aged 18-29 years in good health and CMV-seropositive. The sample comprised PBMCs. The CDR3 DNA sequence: TGTGCCTGGAGTGTCTGGCAGACTAATCAGCCCCAGCATTTT. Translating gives CAWSVWQTNQPQHF.